This TCR beta chain was observed in a study of T-cell memory formation after mild COVID-19. MiXCR, run by TCRdb on the 5' RACE reads, gives a single entry per CDR3 protein. The sample includes about 360,000 distinct CDR3 sequences, around an eighth of them seen just once. The specimen sequenced was PBMCs or a T cell subset sorted from them (not recorded which). The source of this sequence is a man aged 18 to 29 who had mild COVID-19 (a few samples of this study predate the infection). Cell type and time point are not known.

The CDR3 region is CASSLGTSLQETQYF. For the CDR3, the DNA is TGTGCCAGCAGCTTAGGTACTAGCCTCCAAGAGACCCAGTACTTC. The V gene is TRBV7-2, the J gene TRBJ2-5; possible D gene TRBD2, 6 bases. V lost 1 base to trimming and J lost 1 base, with 10 bases between them. The length of the CDR3 is 15 residues. From germline, CDR1 is SGHTA and CDR2 FQGNSA.